The rows below give T cell receptor beta chains drawn from one sample of a study of shared T cell receptors in the human thymus. Clones were sequenced by immunoSEQ multiplex PCR, and TCRdb holds only the in-frame ones, with some missing. The sample lists around 65,000 clones, around 96% occurring once. Sequences were obtained from thymocytes. Receptors were obtained from a human donor. Both conserved end residues are part of each CDR3.

CDR3 | J | V
CASRLTIGGTGWVAFF | TRBJ1-1 | TRBV12-2
CAISRTDPLYNEQFF | TRBJ2-1 | TRBV10-3
CSVEVAGGGEKLFF | TRBJ1-4 | TRBV29-1
CASSEAGDSGEFTDTQYF | TRBJ2-3 | TRBV6-4
CASSQDGGRYEQYF | TRBJ2-7 | TRBV4-3
CASRRGTSTDNEQFF | TRBJ2-1 | TRBV6-5
CASSHAWHDKETQYF | TRBJ2-5 | TRBV9
CASSKGPGLASYNEQFF | TRBJ2-1 | TRBV7-2
CASSSYRDALSSGANVLTF | TRBJ2-6 | TRBV9
CASTPGREGYEQYF | TRBJ2-7 | TRBV2
CASSRGTATNEKLFF | TRBJ1-4 | TRBV7-9
CASSVDSPRRLEQFF | TRBJ2-1 | TRBV4-3
CASSARAENTEAFF | TRBJ1-1 | TRBV9
CASRGTVPSSYNEQFF | TRBJ2-1 | TRBV19
CASSFQGAPTEAFF | TRBJ1-1 | TRBV18
CASILNPGGPTNEKLFF | TRBJ1-4 | TRBV11-3
CASTLGDRGNEQYF | TRBJ2-7 | TRBV5-4
CASTPCRGEAFF | TRBJ1-1 | TRBV28
CASSQERGASYEQYF | NA | TRBV14
CASSLSGGTEAFF | TRBJ1-1 | TRBV11-2
CASSLVIAKNIQYF | TRBJ2-4 | TRBV11-2
CASSTRDSTFF | TRBJ1-1 | TRBV28
CASSQGQIMNTEAFF | TRBJ1-1 | TRBV25-1
CASSTPQDRNSPLHF | TRBJ1-6 | TRBV19
CASIGRERSGANVLTF | TRBJ2-6 | TRBV19
CASSQDGTIRGRNGELFF | TRBJ2-2 | TRBV4-3
CASSLGGTRASNQPQHF | TRBJ1-5 | TRBV7-2
CASSQDPDQPQHF | TRBJ1-5 | TRBV4-3
CASHLAGPGELFF | TRBJ2-2 | TRBV30
CATAGRQGGKNGYTF | TRBJ1-2 | TRBV19
CASSQCSRGPGNTIYF | TRBJ1-3 | TRBV4-1
CASSERKTVRRVYQETQYF | TRBJ2-5 | TRBV7-6
CASSFPDATKETSGATDTQYF | TRBJ2-3 | TRBV4-1
CASSSDPGGETQYF | TRBJ2-5 | TRBV14
CASSQDHSPPTGEETQYF | TRBJ2-5 | TRBV4-1
CASSLDRGFYGYTF | TRBJ1-2 | TRBV9
CASRPRRMGYNEQFF | TRBJ2-1 | TRBV19
CASSLSGTSGSTYEQYF | TRBJ2-7 | TRBV5-1
CASSMLTGGAGNTIYF | TRBJ1-3 | TRBV19
CASSPSRFLAGGLTDTQYF | TRBJ2-3 | TRBV11-2
CASSPGQGGLETQYF | TRBJ2-5 | TRBV6-5
CASGLTINRQMNTEAFF | TRBJ1-1 | TRBV12-5
CAWRGLGASVEKLFF | TRBJ1-4 | TRBV30
CATSRGGVSGELFF | TRBJ2-2 | TRBV15
CASSPTTRTEETQYF | TRBJ2-5 | TRBV27
CASSSEGLAGNNEQFF | TRBJ2-1 | TRBV6-5